This T cell receptor beta chain originates from a study of breast tumors, draining lymph nodes, adjacent tissues. This CDR3 region has 16 residues. With V trimmed by 1 base and J by 3 bases, 6 bases remained unmatched. In germline, CDR1 is LNHDA, CDR2 SQIVND (reference sequence). In its sample, this clonotype was seen many times. Breast cancer patients provided tissue from their axillary draining lymph nodes. One entry per CDR3 protein results from TCRdb running MiXCR on the multiplex PCR reads. The table shows 170,000 or so distinct CDR3 sequences, with approximately 30% occurring only once. The sequenced sample consisted of axillary lymph node tissue. This sequence was found in a female donor with breast cancer. Some clones in this sample may be carry-over from other donors' samples. The gene calls are TRBV19 and TRBJ1-5, with 7 nucleotides matching TRBD1. CDR3 sequence (DNA): TGTGCCAGTAGTATAGGGTGGACAGGCGTCAATCAGCCCCAGCATTTT. Its translation: CASSIGWTGVNQPQHF.